Shown below are 18 T cell receptor beta chains from a single sample sequenced in a study of Ad26.COV2.S vaccination and SARS-CoV-2 variants. Profiled with immunoSEQ multiplex PCR; TCRdb holds only in-frame clones, not every one. This sample has about 680,000 clones, with 80% to 90% found just once. Treatment here: roughly 20 received Ad26.COV2.S at low or high dose, single or two shots; 5 received placebo; per-sample allocation not given. The samples were gathered on day 63 after the first injection of vaccine or placebo. The material sequenced was peripheral blood, taken in a trial of Ad26.COV2.S vaccine versus placebo. These TCRs come from a person aged 18-65 years who received the Ad26.COV2.S COVID-19 vaccine or a placebo.

The chain carries TRBV7-8 and TRBJ2-7; D is possibly TRBD1 or TRBD2 (6 bases each). This CDR3 has 15 amino acids. V lost 4 bases and J lost 4, with 17 bases in between. Germline CDR1 reads SGHVS; CDR2 reads FQNEAQ. CDR3 in amino acids: CASSSSGGTKYEQYF. CDR3 in DNA: TGTGCCAGCAGCTCAAGCGGAGGGACAAAGTACGAGCAGTACTTC.

V gene TRBV6-5 combines with J gene TRBJ1-5; 7 nucleotides line up with TRBD1. The germline CDR1 and CDR2 sequences are MNHEY and SVGAGI. The CDR3 is 15 residues long. The V segment lost 6 bases and the J segment 4 bases; nucleotides outside the gene matches: 9. DNA of the CDR3: TGTGCCAGCAGCTTGATAGGGGGCACGAATCAGCCCCAGCATTTT. Translated, it gives CASSLIGGTNQPQHF.

The gene calls are TRBV6-6 and TRBJ2-7, with 7 bases matching TRBD1. With V trimmed by 7 bases and J by 6 bases, 9 bases remained unmatched. The CDR3 loop spans 13 amino acids. The germline V gene encodes CDR1 MNHNY and CDR2 SVGAGI (reference sequence). The CDR3: CASNRGQVGEQYF. CDR3 coding DNA: TGTGCCAGCAACCGCGGACAGGTGGGCGAGCAGTACTTC.

V and J are TRBV5-4 and TRBJ2-5; no clear D. The CDR3 runs to 16 residues. Germline V gene data show CDR1 as SGHNT and CDR2 as YYREEE (reference sequence). V lost 0 bases and J lost 1, with 13 bases in between. CDR3 bases: TGTGCCAGCAGCTTGGTATCAGGAATATTCCAAGAGACCCAGTACTTC. Translated: CASSLVSGIFQETQYF.

The rearrangement joins TRBV11-2 to TRBJ1-2; tentative D call: TRBD1 (6 bases). Trimming stripped 5 bases from V and 6 bases from J, with 13 bases between. The germline gives CDR1 SGHAT, CDR2 FQNNGV. The CDR3 totals 13 residues. The CDR3 protein is CASSLTGRNGYTF. As DNA, the CDR3 is TGTGCCAGCAGCCTTACAGGGAGGAATGGCTACACCTTC.

The genes are TRBV10-3 and TRBJ1-3; 8 bases align to TRBD1. The ends lost 3 bases at V and 5 bases at J; junction bases unmatched: 9. CDR3 size: 16 residues. CDR1 is ENHRY, CDR2 SYGVKD, per germline. The CDR3 region is CAISEGLDRGRNTIYF. CDR3 bases: TGTGCCATCAGTGAAGGCCTTGACAGGGGAAGAAACACCATATATTTT.

The chain is built from TRBV12-3 or TRBV12-4 and TRBJ1-1, with unresolved D. The ends were cut back, 10 bases at V and 0 bases at J, with 12 bases in the middle. This CDR3 is 13 amino acids long. CDR3 sequence: CATQPEMNTEAFF. CDR3 nucleotide sequence: TGTGCCACCCAACCGGAAATGAACACTGAAGCTTTCTTT.

This clone was seen only once. The chain carries TRBV27 and TRBJ2-7; D not certain. Germline loops: CDR1 MNHEY, CDR2 SMNVEV (reference sequence). The CDR3 spans 12 residues. The V end lost 8 bases, the J end lost 5 bases, and 13 bases lay between the germline ends. DNA for the CDR3: TGTGCCAGCTCCTACCCCCGGCACGAGCAGTACTTC. This translates into CASSYPRHEQYF.

The genes are TRBV4-1 and TRBJ1-2; 8 nucleotides align to TRBD1. The CDR3 totals 12 residues. The V gene's germline CDR1 is MGHRA and CDR2 YSYEKL. The ends lost 5 bases at V and 8 bases at J; junction bases unmatched: 4. The CDR3 DNA reads as TGCGCCAGCAGCGCAGGACAGGGCGGCTACACCTTC. Its protein is CASSAGQGGYTF.

The chain links TRBV3-1 (or the pseudogene TRBV3-2) to TRBJ1-2; the match to TRBD1 covers 10 bases. The CDR3 is 16 residues long. Per the germline V gene, CDR1 is LGHDT and CDR2 is YNNKEL (reference sequence). The trim removed 0 bases at V and 8 bases at J, leaving 9 bases unmatched. The CDR3, as DNA: TGTGCCAGCAGCCAAGACCACGAGGGGACAGGGGACGGCTACACCTTC. Translated: CASSQDHEGTGDGYTF.

V is TRBV11-3 and J is TRBJ2-5; D might be TRBD1 (5 bases). This CDR3 is built from 13 residues. The germline gives CDR1 SGHNT, CDR2 YENEEA. The germline V and J ends were trimmed by 1 base and 3 bases, with 6 bases remaining between them. The CDR3 nucleotides read TGTGCCAGCAGCTTAGTAGGGGAAGAGACCCAGTACTTC. Amino acids: CASSLVGEETQYF.

The CDR3 loop reads CASSSRASLVYNEQFF. CDR3 nucleotide sequence: TGTGCCAGCAGCTCACGGGCTAGCCTGGTGTACAATGAGCAGTTCTTC. V usage is TRBV3-1 (or the pseudogene TRBV3-2) and J usage is TRBJ2-1; D possibly corresponds to TRBD2 (5 bases). V was clipped by 5 bases and J by 4 bases, with 18 bases between them. The CDR3 extends over 16 amino acids. Germline CDR1 LGHDT, CDR2 YNNKEL (reference sequence).

The V call is TRBV23-1, the J call TRBJ1-1; D is perhaps TRBD1 (6 bases). TRBV23-1 is flagged as an ORF with uncertain function. V lost 2 bases to trimming and J lost 6 bases, with 16 bases between them. The CDR3 loop spans 15 amino acids. DNA for the CDR3: TGCGCCAGCAGTCAACAGACAGGCTTTGTCCCTGAAGCTTTCTTT. Translation: CASSQQTGFVPEAFF.

The gene calls are TRBV15 and TRBJ1-4; 11 nucleotides line up with TRBD1. V shed 0 bases and J 11 bases; nucleotides not matched to a gene: 5. The CDR3 extends over 15 amino acids. CDR1 and CDR2 from the germline V gene are LNHNV and YYDKDF (reference sequence). The CDR3 coding sequence is TGTGCCACCAGCAGAGAGGGGACAGGGGGTTATAAACTGTTTTTT. Protein product: CATSREGTGGYKLFF.

This chain uses TRBV7-9 with TRBJ1-1; TRBD1 is a possible D gene (6 bases). The CDR3 is 15 amino acids. Per germline, CDR1 SEHNR and CDR2 FQNEAQ (reference sequence). V was cut by 1 base and J by 4 bases, with 13 bases left in between. In DNA form, the CDR3 reads TGTGCCAGCAGCTTAGGGGCCGGGGGCTCCACTGAAGCTTTCTTT. Translated: CASSLGAGGSTEAFF. The variable domain in full, completed from reference TRBV7-9 and TRBJ1-1, reads DTGVSQNPRHKITKRGQNVTFRCDPISEHNRLYWYRQTLGQGPEFLTYFQNEAQLEKSRLLSDRFSAERPKGSFSTLEIQRTEQGDSAMYLCASSLGAGGSTEAFFGQGTRLTVV.

The chain carries TRBV6-5 and TRBJ2-1; D is uncertain. Trimming cost V 1 base and J 1 base, with 11 bases left between them. This CDR3 has 16 amino acids. Germline CDR1 MNHEY, CDR2 SVGAGI. For the CDR3, the DNA is TGTGCCAGCAGTTACTTGGGTATCCCTTCCTACAATGAGCAGTTCTTC. Its translation: CASSYLGIPSYNEQFF.

This clone has just one count. This rearrangement joins TRBV19 to TRBJ2-7, with a weak D call TRBD1 (7 bases). Trimming removed 4 bases at V and 5 bases at J, with 18 bases between. The CDR3 has 15 residues. CDR1 is LNHDA and CDR2 is SQIVND in the germline V gene (reference sequence). The CDR3 nucleotides read TGTGCCAGTAGTAACCCAGGGGGGAAGTTGAACGAGCAGTACTTC. This encodes CASSNPGGKLNEQYF.

The genes are TRBV4-1 and TRBJ2-3; 12 bases align to TRBD2. Trimming removed 0 bases from V and 2 bases from J; junction bases left unmatched: 9. CDR1 is MGHRA, CDR2 YSYEKL, per germline. The CDR3 totals 19 residues. CDR3 protein: CASSQDKELAGGNTDTQYF. CDR3 nucleotides: TGCGCCAGCAGCCAAGATAAGGAGCTAGCGGGGGGGAACACAGATACGCAGTATTTT.